Following are 13 T cell receptor beta chains from one sample sequenced in a study of T cell clones after liver transplantation. Data came from immunoSEQ multiplex PCR; TCRdb stores just in-frame clones and leaves some out. The sample includes tens of thousands of clones, 90% seen only once; the top ten take 2% to 3%. The sample consisted of CD4+ T cells from blood, taken before liver transplant. The receptor set was obtained from a human donor who received a liver transplant.

The chain combines TRBV5-1 with TRBJ1-3, with D unclear. Germline V lookup: CDR1 SGHRS, CDR2 YFSETQ. With 0 bases removed from V and 1 base from J, the gap between germline ends came to 11 bases. The CDR3 has 16 residues. CDR3 nucleotides: TGCGCCAGCAGCTTGGAGCACCTTCAATCTGGAAACACCATATATTTT. Protein: CASSLEHLQSGNTIYF.

The CDR3 is CASSQDVLPPGELFF. The CDR3 DNA reads TGCGCCAGCAGCCAAGATGTACTCCCCCCCGGGGAGCTGTTTTTT. This chain joins TRBV4-1 and TRBJ2-2, with no clear D. The V gene lost 0 bases and the J gene lost 6 bases, with 11 bases spanning the gap. Per germline, CDR1 MGHRA and CDR2 YSYEKL. The CDR3 spans 15 residues.

The rearrangement uses TRBV9 and TRBJ2-3, with D possibly matching TRBD2 (5 bases). Trimming shortened V by 4 bases and J by 5 bases, and 17 bases separated the two germline ends. Germline V gives CDR1 SGDLS, CDR2 YYNGEE. The CDR3 has 15 amino acids. The CDR3 DNA is TGTGCCAGCAGCCCCACATCCGGGAACCTAGATACGCAGTATTTT. Protein product: CASSPTSGNLDTQYF.

This rearrangement joins TRBV11-3 to TRBJ2-5; TRBD2 agrees at 11 bases. Losses at the gene ends were 0 bases for V and 4 bases for J; bases not matched to a gene: 7. CDR1 and CDR2 (germline): SGHNT, YENEEA. The CDR3 is made up of 17 amino acids. CDR3 sequence: CASSLEVRLAGGETQYF. In DNA, the CDR3 is TGTGCCAGCAGCTTAGAGGTTCGCCTAGCGGGAGGAGAGACCCAGTACTTC.

The chain links TRBV5-1 to TRBJ2-7; D remains ambiguous. Looked up from germline, CDR1 is SGHRS and CDR2 is YFSETQ. This CDR3 region has 13 residues. V lost 0 bases and J 3 bases, leaving 7 bases between the germline ends. CDR3: CASSLAPGYEQYF. The DNA of the CDR3 is TGCGCCAGCAGCTTGGCCCCTGGCTACGAGCAGTACTTC.

V is TRBV20-1 and J is TRBJ2-2; D unclear. CDR1 is DFQATT, CDR2 SNEGSKA, per germline (reference sequence). V lost 1 base and J 7 bases, leaving 4 bases between the germline ends. The length of the CDR3 is 11 residues. The CDR3 loop is CSARGGGELFF. The CDR3 nucleotides are TGCAGTGCTAGAGGGGGCGGGGAGCTGTTTTTT.

The V and J genes are TRBV28 and TRBJ1-5; D is undetermined. Germline CDR1 and CDR2: MDHEN and SYDVKM. Trimming stripped 3 bases from V and 5 bases from J, with 5 bases between. The CDR3 contains 12 residues. The CDR3 DNA reads as TGTGCCAGCAGTTTGTTCGATCAGCCCCAGCATTTT. This encodes CASSLFDQPQHF.

The chain employs TRBV29-1 and TRBJ1-5, with D tentatively TRBD1 (6 bases). The germline V and J ends were trimmed by 6 bases and 5 bases, with 11 bases remaining between them. Germline values: CDR1 SQVTM, CDR2 ANQGSEA. The CDR3 runs to 12 residues. The CDR3, as DNA: TGCAGCGTCAAGGGGGGGGATCAGCCCCAGCATTTT. Protein sequence: CSVKGGDQPQHF.

This chain links TRBV19 with TRBJ2-6, with D perhaps TRBD1 (6 bases). Germline V gives CDR1 LNHDA, CDR2 SQIVND (reference sequence). The CDR3 spans 15 residues. Trimming stripped 5 bases from V and 2 bases from J, with 10 bases between. The CDR3 nucleotides are TGTGCCAGTAGTTCGGGACAACCTGGGGCCAACGTCCTGACTTTC. Translation gives CASSSGQPGANVLTF.

With regard to this clone: Other DNA sequences in the same sample also yield this CDR3. The chain joins TRBV7-9 to TRBJ2-7; D is unclear. The germline CDR1 and CDR2 sequences are SEHNR and FQNEAQ (reference sequence). This CDR3 contains 12 residues. The V gene lost 7 bases and the J gene lost 0 bases, with 7 bases spanning the gap. CDR3 region: CASTRDSYEQYF. CDR3 DNA: TGTGCCAGCACCAGAGACTCCTACGAGCAGTACTTC.

This clone occurred once. The chain combines TRBV19 with TRBJ1-1; TRBD1 is a possible D gene (6 bases). Trimming pared 5 bases from V and 4 bases from J, leaving 11 bases between. In germline, CDR1 is LNHDA, CDR2 SQIVND (reference sequence). The CDR3 sequence is 13 residues long. The CDR3 region has the DNA TGTGCCAGTAGTGAAGGGGGAAGCACTGAAGCTTTCTTT. Translated, it gives CASSEGGSTEAFF.

The chain is built from TRBV10-3 and TRBJ2-5; D is possibly TRBD2 (5 bases). The V gene's germline CDR1 is ENHRY and CDR2 SYGVKD. V lost 4 bases and J lost 3, with 12 bases in between. The CDR3 loop spans 14 amino acids. Here the CDR3 DNA reads TGTGCCATCAGTGGAGGAGCGGAAAAAGAGACCCAGTACTTC. It encodes CAISGGAEKETQYF.

The V and J genes are TRBV5-4 and TRBJ2-7; either TRBD1 or TRBD2 may supply D (5 bases each). Trimming stripped 6 bases from V and 5 bases from J, with 18 bases between. Germline loops: CDR1 SGHNT, CDR2 YYREEE (reference sequence). CDR3 size: 14 residues. This CDR3 reads CASTYGTEYHEQYF. CDR3 sequence (DNA): TGTGCCAGCACATACGGGACGGAATATCACGAGCAGTACTTC.